This T cell receptor (beta chain) was recovered during a study of blood T cell repertoires in COVID-19 (dated by TCRdb to 2019 to 2021). Background for the entire study: The collaborator samples originated in the United States, Italy and Spain and spanned the acute and convalescent phases of COVID-19. The sample metadata nearly always contained a de-identified subject ID, COVID-19 status, age in years and sex. The dataset comprised deeply sampled blood TCRbeta repertoires from subjects exposed to, actively infected with, or recovered from COVID-19. The material from the prospective study consisted of cDNA or gDNA derived from T cells, B-cell-depleted T cells, or PBMCs. The repertoires were released in a freely available public database meant as a resource for research on the immune response to SARS-CoV-2. Where available, HLA class I and class II types were obtained from metadata supplied by the sample provider rather than from assay-based typing. The samples were drawn from two sources: the first 160 participants of the ongoing ImmuneRACE study, and 1,200 or so subjects contributed by 6 global collaborators. The paper as a whole reports these results and caveats: How much clinical and demographic metadata was included differed by source and by participant, and the metadata was provided uncurated.

The immunoSEQ Assay, a bias-controlled multiplex PCR, was used to amplify TCRbeta CDR3 regions from genomic DNA. The study's own analysis went as follows. Nucleated cell counts per sample were estimated from amplification of reference gene primers within the assay. Sequence reads were collapsed and filtered to measure the absolute abundance of every unique TCRbeta CDR3 rearrangement. Productive Simpson clonality was computed per sample as the square root of Simpson's diversity index over productive rearrangements. TCRdb provides this immuneACCESS table in a form limited to in-frame rearrangements. Some clones are lacking; in checked studies, under half of them reflect an unresolved V gene, and why the rest are absent is not known. For V, J and clone size, that table is used; D and trimming come from the DNA. This sample gives some 120,000 clones in total; roughly 83% of them show up just once. Around 0.77% of the sample is taken by the ten largest.

Each collaborating institution followed its own protocols to collect whole blood in K2EDTA tubes. For TCRbeta analysis, collaborator samples were shipped as frozen whole blood, as isolated PBMCs, or as DNA extracted from either sample type. This clone appeared once. No cognate antigen has been identified for it. The input lacks base qualities; no much larger clone sits a single base away. Material: peripheral blood. The origin of this receptor is a woman in her sixties or seventies with acute or convalescent COVID-19.

The nucleotide sequence is given as TGTGCCAGCAGGGTCGAGGGAGAGACCCAGTACTTC. Its coded protein is CASRVEGETQYF. Here the chain combines TRBV6-5 and TRBJ2-5; a weak D assignment points to TRBD2 (5 bases agree). The junction shows trimming of 6 bases on V and 4 bases on J, plus 9 bases between the germline ends. Its CDR3 holds 12 amino acids, cysteine through phenylalanine. Only the CDR3 DNA stays, 36 bases, in frame from base 1. CDR1 MNHEY and CDR2 SVGAGI are derived from the germline V gene.